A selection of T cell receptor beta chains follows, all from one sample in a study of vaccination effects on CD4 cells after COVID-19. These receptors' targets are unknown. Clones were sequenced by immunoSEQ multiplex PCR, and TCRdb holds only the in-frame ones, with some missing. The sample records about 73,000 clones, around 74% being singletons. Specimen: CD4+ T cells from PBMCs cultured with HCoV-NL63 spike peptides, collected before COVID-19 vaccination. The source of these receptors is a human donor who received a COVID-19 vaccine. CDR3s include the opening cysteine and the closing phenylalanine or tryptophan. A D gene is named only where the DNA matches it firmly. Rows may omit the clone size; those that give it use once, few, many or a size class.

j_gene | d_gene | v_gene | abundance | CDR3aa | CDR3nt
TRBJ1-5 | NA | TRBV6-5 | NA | CASSLGSPTNQPQHF | TGTGCCAGCAGTTTAGGCAGCCCTACCAATCAGCCCCAGCATTTT
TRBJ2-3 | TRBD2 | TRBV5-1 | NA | CASSSGLATDTQYF | TGCGCCAGCAGCTCTGGACTAGCCACAGATACGCAGTATTTT
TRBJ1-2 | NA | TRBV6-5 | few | CASSYSGQGSRGYTF | TGTGCCAGCAGTTATTCGGGACAAGGGAGTAGAGGCTACACCTTC
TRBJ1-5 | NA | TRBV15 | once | CATSRGLNNQPQHF | TGTGCCACCAGCAGAGGCCTAAACAATCAGCCCCAGCATTTT
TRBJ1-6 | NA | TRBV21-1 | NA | CARRRGLNSPLHF | TGTGCTAGGAGGAGGGGGCTAAATTCACCCCTCCACTTT
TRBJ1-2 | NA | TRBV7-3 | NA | CASSLLGNYGYTF | TGTGCCAGCAGCTTACTGGGGAACTATGGCTACACCTTC
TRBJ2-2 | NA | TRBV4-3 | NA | CASSQDRGDTGELFF | TGCGCCAGCAGCCAAGATCGAGGAGACACCGGGGAGCTGTTTTTT
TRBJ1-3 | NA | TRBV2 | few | CASSGSGLSGNTIYF | TGTGCCAGCAGTGGGTCGGGACTCTCTGGAAACACCATATATTTT
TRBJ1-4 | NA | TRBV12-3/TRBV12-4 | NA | CASSFLGEKLFF | TGTGCCAGCAGTTTTCTTGGTGAAAAACTGTTTTTT
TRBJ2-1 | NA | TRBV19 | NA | CASSIGSGGLYNEQFF | TGTGCCAGTAGTATAGGTTCCGGGGGCCTTTACAATGAGCAGTTCTTC
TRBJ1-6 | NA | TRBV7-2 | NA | CASRGDRYPTPLHF | TGTGCCAGCAGGGGAGACAGGTACCCCACACCCCTCCACTTT
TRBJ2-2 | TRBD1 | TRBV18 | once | CASSRSGTGETGELFF | TGTGCCAGCTCAAGATCGGGGACAGGGGAAACCGGGGAGCTGTTTTTT
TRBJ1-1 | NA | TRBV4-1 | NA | CASSPRVGGNTEAFF | TGCGCCAGCAGCCCGCGGGTTGGGGGGAACACTGAAGCTTTCTTT
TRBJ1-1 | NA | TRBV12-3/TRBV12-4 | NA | CASSFGGNTEAFF | TGTGCCAGCAGTTTCGGGGGGAACACTGAAGCTTTCTTT
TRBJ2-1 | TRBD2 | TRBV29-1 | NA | CSAGTSGGSYNEQFF | TGCAGCGCTGGGACTAGCGGGGGGAGCTACAATGAGCAGTTCTTC
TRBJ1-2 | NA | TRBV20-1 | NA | CSARDPYGYTF | TGCAGTGCTAGAGATCCCTATGGCTACACCTTC
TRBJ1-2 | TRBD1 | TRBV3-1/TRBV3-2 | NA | CASSSQGEGVPGYTF | TGTGCCAGCAGCTCACAGGGGGAAGGGGTCCCTGGCTACACCTTC
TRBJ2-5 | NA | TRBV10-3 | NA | CAISERETQYF | TGTGCCATCAGTGAGCGAGAGACCCAGTACTTC
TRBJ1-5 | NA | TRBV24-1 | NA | CATSDFGNQPQHF | TGTGCCACCAGTGATTTTGGGAATCAGCCCCAGCATTTT
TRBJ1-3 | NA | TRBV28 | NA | CASSSGDSAGNTIYF | TGTGCCAGCAGTTCGGGGGATTCAGCTGGAAACACCATATATTTT
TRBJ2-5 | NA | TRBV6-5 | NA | CASSPETRVRETQYF | TGTGCCAGCAGCCCAGAGACTAGAGTTAGAGAGACCCAGTACTTC
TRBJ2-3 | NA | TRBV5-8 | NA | CASSARGDRDTQYF | TGTGCCAGCAGCGCCCGGGGGGACAGAGATACGCAGTATTTT
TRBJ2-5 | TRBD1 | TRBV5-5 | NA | CASSWSGTGLKETQYF | TGTGCCAGCAGCTGGTCCGGGACAGGGCTAAAAGAGACCCAGTACTTC